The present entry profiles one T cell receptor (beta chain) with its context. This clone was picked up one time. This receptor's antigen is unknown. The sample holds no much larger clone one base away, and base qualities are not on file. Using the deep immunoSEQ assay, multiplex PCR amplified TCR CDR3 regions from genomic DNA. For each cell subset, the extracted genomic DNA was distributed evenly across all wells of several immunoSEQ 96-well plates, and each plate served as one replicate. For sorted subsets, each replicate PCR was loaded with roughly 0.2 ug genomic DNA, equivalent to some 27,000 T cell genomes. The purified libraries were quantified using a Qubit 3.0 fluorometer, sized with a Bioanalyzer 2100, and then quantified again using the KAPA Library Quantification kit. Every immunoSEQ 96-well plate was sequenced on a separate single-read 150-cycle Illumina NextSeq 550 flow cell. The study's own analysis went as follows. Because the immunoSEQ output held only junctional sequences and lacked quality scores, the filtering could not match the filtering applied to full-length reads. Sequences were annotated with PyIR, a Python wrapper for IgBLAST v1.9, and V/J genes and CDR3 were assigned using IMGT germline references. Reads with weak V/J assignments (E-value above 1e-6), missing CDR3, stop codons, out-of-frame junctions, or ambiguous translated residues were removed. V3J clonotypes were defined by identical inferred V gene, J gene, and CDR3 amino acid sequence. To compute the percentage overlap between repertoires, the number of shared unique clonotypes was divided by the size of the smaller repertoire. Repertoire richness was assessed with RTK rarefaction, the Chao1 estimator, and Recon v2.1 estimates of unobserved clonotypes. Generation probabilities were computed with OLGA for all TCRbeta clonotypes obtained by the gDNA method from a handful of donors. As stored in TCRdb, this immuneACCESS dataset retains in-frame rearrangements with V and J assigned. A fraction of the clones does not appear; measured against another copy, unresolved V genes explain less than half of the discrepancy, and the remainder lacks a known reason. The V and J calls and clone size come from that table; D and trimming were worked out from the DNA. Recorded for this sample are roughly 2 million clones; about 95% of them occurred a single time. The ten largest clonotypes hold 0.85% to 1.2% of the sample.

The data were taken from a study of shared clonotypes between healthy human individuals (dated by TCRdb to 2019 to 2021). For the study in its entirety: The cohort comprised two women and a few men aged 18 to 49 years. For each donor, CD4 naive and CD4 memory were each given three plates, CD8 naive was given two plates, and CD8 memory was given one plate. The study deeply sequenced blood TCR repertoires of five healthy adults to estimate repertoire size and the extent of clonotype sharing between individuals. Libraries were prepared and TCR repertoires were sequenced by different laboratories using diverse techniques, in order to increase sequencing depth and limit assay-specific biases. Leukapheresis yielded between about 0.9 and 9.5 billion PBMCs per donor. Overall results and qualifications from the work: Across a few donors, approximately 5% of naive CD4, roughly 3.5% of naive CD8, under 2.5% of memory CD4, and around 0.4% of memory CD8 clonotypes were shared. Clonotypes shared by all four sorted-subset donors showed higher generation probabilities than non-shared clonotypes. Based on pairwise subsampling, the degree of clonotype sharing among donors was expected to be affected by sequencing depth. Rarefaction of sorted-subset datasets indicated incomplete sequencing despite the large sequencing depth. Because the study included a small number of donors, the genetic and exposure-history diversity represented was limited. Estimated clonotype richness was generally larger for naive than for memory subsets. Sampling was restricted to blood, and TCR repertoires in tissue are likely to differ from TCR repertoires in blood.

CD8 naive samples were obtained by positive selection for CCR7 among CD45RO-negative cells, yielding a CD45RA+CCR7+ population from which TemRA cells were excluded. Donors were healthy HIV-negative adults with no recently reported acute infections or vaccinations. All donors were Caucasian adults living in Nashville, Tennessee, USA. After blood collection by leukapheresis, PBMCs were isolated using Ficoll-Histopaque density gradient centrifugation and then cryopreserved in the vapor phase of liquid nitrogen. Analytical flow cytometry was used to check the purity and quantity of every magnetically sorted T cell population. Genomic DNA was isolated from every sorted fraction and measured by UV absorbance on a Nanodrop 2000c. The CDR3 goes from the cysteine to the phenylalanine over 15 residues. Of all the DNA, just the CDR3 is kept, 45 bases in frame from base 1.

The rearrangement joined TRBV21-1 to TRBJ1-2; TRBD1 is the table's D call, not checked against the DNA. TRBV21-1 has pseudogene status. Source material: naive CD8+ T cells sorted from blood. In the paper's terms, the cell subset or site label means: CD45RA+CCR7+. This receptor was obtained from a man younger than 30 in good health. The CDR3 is CASSKTGQANYGYTF. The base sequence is TGTGCCAGCAGCAAAACAGGCCAGGCTAACTATGGCTACACCTTC.